A single T cell receptor (beta chain) is shown here with its context. Its antigen is not known. Trimming removed 8 bases from V and 7 bases from J, with 6 bases in between. The CDR3 covers 9 residues. Germline V CDR1 and CDR2: SNHLY, FYNNEI. The data were taken from a study of response to subunit inactivated influenza vaccine. Study conclusions and caveats: There was a suggestion from the authors that each seasonal influenza vaccination recruits few new T cells.

TCRdb itself ran the RT-PCR reads through MiXCR, one entry per CDR3 protein. The sample holds about 650,000 distinct CDR3 sequences; 12% to 15% are singletons and the top ten take 7.5% to 8%. The source of this sequence is a man aged 50-60 years who received an inactivated influenza vaccine. The V gene is TRBV2, the J gene TRBJ2-7, with no clear D. The sequenced sample was PBMCs from blood, obtained approximately 15 days before vaccination. In nucleotides, the CDR3 is TGTGCCAGCGGGGTTGAGCAGTACTTC. Its protein product is CASGVEQYF.